This TCR beta chain came from a study of T cell repertoires in cytomegalovirus infection. About the study: Shared public TCR beta signatures pointed to both CMV infection and a matching HLA type.

TCRdb fed the reads into MiXCR, producing one record per CDR3 protein. Of more than 300,000 distinct CDR3 sequences listed, about a third are singletons. Notes on this clonotype: Its antigen is not identified.

Findings and caveats of the study: Ex vivo responses were dominated by HLA-C-restricted CMV-specific TCR beta clonotypes.

Sequenced material: cultured PBMCs, taken from culture after CMV antigen stimulation. This TCR derives from a human donor in good health (CMV status not recorded). Some clones in this sample may be carry-over from other donors' samples.

This CDR3 reads CSVGGQGNTEAFF. CDR3 DNA sequence: TGCAGCGTGGGTGGACAGGGAAACACTGAAGCTTTCTTT. V gene TRBV29-1 combines with J gene TRBJ1-1; 8 bases line up with TRBD1. CDR1 is SQVTM and CDR2 is ANQGSEA in the germline V gene. The CDR3 totals 13 residues. J gave up 2 bases and V 6 bases, and 5 bases lay outside the gene matches. Looking up the rest from reference TRBV29-1 and TRBJ1-1 gives the full variable domain: SAVISQKPSRDICQRGTSLTIQCQVDSQVTMMFWYRQQPGQSLTLIATANQGSEATYESGFVIDKFPISRPNLTFSTLTVSNMSPEDSSIYLCSVGGQGNTEAFFGQGTRLTVV.